This entry lists 32 T cell receptor beta chains sequenced from one sample in a study of blood T cell repertoires in COVID-19. Some clones are missing from TCRdb's copy, which holds only in-frame ones; the method was immunoSEQ multiplex PCR. The sample holds some 150,000 clones, over 80% seen once. Sequencing was done on a sample of peripheral blood. Source of these receptors: a woman aged 45-65 years with acute or convalescent COVID-19.

As DNA, the CDR3 is TGTGCCAGCAGTTACGACAGGGTCGCGAACACCGGGGAGCTGTTTTTT. This sequence encodes CASSYDRVANTGELFF. The chain has TRBV6-5 and TRBJ2-2, with TRBD1 identical over 7 bases. CDR3 length: 16 residues. The germline V gene encodes CDR1 MNHEY and CDR2 SVGAGI. Trimming took 2 bases from V and 0 from J; bases not matched to a gene: 3.

This clone has more than one count but fewer than ten. The genes are TRBV27 and TRBJ2-3; the D is unclear. The CDR3 contains 16 residues. CDR1 is MNHEY and CDR2 is SMNVEV in the germline V gene (reference sequence). V was clipped by 1 base and J by 0 bases, with 11 bases between them. The CDR3 loop reads CASSLYSPTSTDTQYF. The CDR3 bases are TGTGCCAGCAGTTTATATTCGCCGACTAGCACAGATACGCAGTATTTT.

The chain recombines TRBV6-5 with TRBJ1-2; D gene ambiguous. Per the germline V gene, CDR1 is MNHEY and CDR2 is SVGAGI. V lost 5 bases and J lost 5, with 9 bases in between. The CDR3 is made up of 12 amino acids. CDR3 loop: CASSQYPYGYTF. The CDR3 coding sequence is TGTGCCAGCAGTCAGTACCCTTATGGCTACACCTTC.

This chain connects TRBV2 to TRBJ2-7; 7 nucleotides line up with TRBD2. This CDR3 has 12 amino acids. The V gene's germline CDR1 is SNHLY and CDR2 FYNNEI. V shed 3 bases, J shed 6 bases, and the junction held 2 bases outside the gene matches. The CDR3 is CASSDGGGEQYF. CDR3 sequence (DNA): TGTGCCAGCAGTGATGGGGGGGGCGAGCAGTACTTC.

The chain joins TRBV4-2 to TRBJ2-1; the D is unclear. Germline values: CDR1 LGHNA, CDR2 YNFKEQ. The CDR3 covers 14 residues. Trimming took 1 base from V and 4 from J, leaving 8 bases between them. This chain's CDR3 is CASSQGDSYNEQFF. The CDR3 bases are TGTGCCAGCAGCCAAGGCGATAGTTACAATGAGCAGTTCTTC.

The chain couples TRBV6-5 to TRBJ1-5, with 9 bases that match TRBD1. The junction had 6 bases not matched to a gene; V was cut back by 6 bases and J by 6 bases. The CDR3 has 14 amino acids. The germline V gene has CDR1 MNHEY and CDR2 SVGAGI. In nucleotides, the CDR3 is TGTGCCAGCAGGGACAGGGGCCTCGGTCAGCCCCAGCATTTT. This sequence encodes CASRDRGLGQPQHF.

The chain couples TRBV30 to TRBJ1-5; D perhaps matches TRBD1 (5 bases). The ends were cut back, 4 bases at V and 3 bases at J, with 13 bases in the middle. Germline lookup yields CDR1 GTSNPN and CDR2 SVGIG (reference sequence). The CDR3 has 14 amino acids. In DNA, the CDR3 is TGTGCCTGGACGGAAGGGGTCGTCAATCAGCCCCAGCATTTT. Its protein product is CAWTEGVVNQPQHF.

This clone was counted a single time. The chain uses TRBV6-5 and TRBJ2-2, with D possibly being TRBD1 (6 bases). Trimming cost V 0 bases and J 3 bases, with 8 bases left between them. Germline V gene data show CDR1 as MNHEY and CDR2 as SVGAGI. The CDR3 runs 15 residues. CDR3 DNA: TGTGCCAGCAGTTACTCCAGGGGAGACACCGGGGAGCTGTTTTTT. It is translated as CASSYSRGDTGELFF.

This clone is a singleton in its sample. The chain employs TRBV19 and TRBJ2-6, with a weak D call TRBD1 (5 bases). CDR3 length: 18 residues. Between the trimmed V and J ends, which lost 5 bases and 0 bases, there was a span of 17 bases. Germline CDR1 and CDR2: LNHDA and SQIVND (reference sequence). CDR3 residues: CASSPWVVGDSGANVLTF. CDR3 coding DNA: TGTGCCAGTAGTCCCTGGGTCGTAGGGGACTCTGGGGCCAACGTCCTGACTTTC.

The chain employs TRBV12-3 or TRBV12-4 and TRBJ1-2; TRBD1 aligns across 8 bases. The CDR3 covers 13 residues. The V gene end was trimmed by 1 base and the J gene end by 6 bases; junction bases not matched to a gene: 1. The CDR3 sequence: CASSLGQGNGYTF. The CDR3 DNA is TGTGCCAGCAGTTTAGGACAGGGGAATGGCTACACCTTC.

Here the CDR3 DNA reads TGTGCCAGCAGCTTAGAAAGGAGATCGACTGAAGCTTTCTTT. This gives the protein CASSLERRSTEAFF. The chain is built from TRBV7-2 and TRBJ1-1; D unclear. This CDR3 has 14 amino acids. Germline V CDR1 and CDR2: SGHTA, FQGNSA. V was clipped by 1 base and J by 5 bases, with 11 bases between them.

The chain recombines TRBV7-3 with TRBJ2-2; a weak D match, TRBD2 (6 bases). Deletions cut 5 bases from V and 7 bases from J, with 14 bases between. The CDR3 runs 14 residues. From germline, CDR1 is SGHTA and CDR2 FQGTGA. CDR3: CASSKGLAIGELFF. CDR3 coding DNA: TGTGCCAGCAGCAAAGGCCTAGCGATCGGGGAGCTGTTTTTT.

The rearrangement links TRBV7-8 to TRBJ1-6; 8 nucleotides match TRBD1. V trimming: 2 bases; J trimming: 15 bases; junction bases outside the gene matches: 9. The germline CDR1 and CDR2 sequences are SGHVS and FQNEAQ. This CDR3 contains 14 residues. In DNA form, the CDR3 reads TGTGCCAGCAGCTTACCCCAAGAAGGACAGGGCCTCCACTTT. This encodes CASSLPQEGQGLHF.

This rearrangement joins TRBV7-2 to TRBJ1-2; 12 nucleotides agree with TRBD1. The CDR3 extends over 14 amino acids. The V segment lost 4 bases and the J segment 8 bases; nucleotides outside the gene matches: 5. Germline CDR1 reads SGHTA; CDR2 reads FQGNSA. The DNA of the CDR3 is TGTGCCAGCAGCTCGGGACAGGGGGCGCGCGGCTACACCTTC. Its protein product is CASSSGQGARGYTF. Based on the CDR3 plus reference TRBV7-2 and TRBJ1-2, the full variable domain is GAGVSQSPSNKVTEKGKDVELRCDPISGHTALYWYRQSLGQGLEFLIYFQGNSAPDKSGLPSDRFSAERTGGSVSTLTIQRTQQEDSAVYLCASSSGQGARGYTFGSGTRLTVV.

This rearrangement joins TRBV3-1 (or the pseudogene TRBV3-2) to TRBJ2-1, with 7 nucleotides matching TRBD1. From germline, CDR1 is LGHDT and CDR2 YNNKEL (reference sequence). This CDR3 has 14 residues. V dropped 1 base and J dropped 4; count of bases not matched to a gene: 1. The CDR3 DNA reads TGTGCCAGCAGCCAAGGGACAGGTTACAATGAGCAGTTCTTC. Translated, it gives CASSQGTGYNEQFF.

This chain joins TRBV5-1 and TRBJ2-7, with a weak D call TRBD1 (5 bases). The germline V and J ends were trimmed by 3 bases and 3 bases, with 13 bases remaining between them. CDR1 SGHRS and CDR2 YFSETQ come from the germline V gene. The CDR3 spans 14 residues. CDR3 sequence (DNA): TGCGCCAGCAGCTCCTCGGCCCAGGGCTACGAGCAGTACTTC. It is translated as CASSSSAQGYEQYF.

The chain uses TRBV5-1 and TRBJ1-5; D might be TRBD1 (6 bases). Germline lookup yields CDR1 SGHRS and CDR2 YFSETQ. This CDR3 has 15 amino acids. Trimming removed 2 bases from V and 4 bases from J, with 13 bases in between. CDR3 residues: CASSFSGGQNQPQHF. The DNA of the CDR3 is TGCGCCAGCAGCTTTTCGGGGGGCCAGAATCAGCCCCAGCATTTT. Variable domain in full (rest from reference TRBV5-1 and TRBJ1-5): KAGVTQTPRYLIKTRGQQVTLSCSPISGHRSVSWYQQTPGQGLQFLFEYFSETQRNKGNFPGRFSGRQFSNSRSEMNVSTLELGDSALYLCASSFSGGQNQPQHFGDGTRLSIL.

This clone was detected once. The chain carries TRBV2 and TRBJ2-4; no definite D call. This CDR3 has 11 amino acids. The V gene lost 5 bases and the J gene lost 7 bases, with 6 bases spanning the gap. In germline, CDR1 is SNHLY, CDR2 FYNNEI. CDR3 in amino acids: CASSLGNIQYF. The CDR3 coding sequence is TGTGCCAGCAGTCTAGGCAACATTCAGTACTTC.

The table lists this clone with a count of one. At the DNA level, this CDR3 is encoded by other sequences in the same sample as well. V and J are TRBV5-1 and TRBJ1-3; possibly TRBD1 for D (6 bases). CDR3 length: 16 residues. Trimming left V 4 bases short and J 0 bases short, with 14 bases between. The V gene's germline CDR1 is SGHRS and CDR2 YFSETQ. CDR3 protein: CASSIRQAGSGNTIYF. In DNA, the CDR3 is TGCGCCAGCAGCATACGACAGGCCGGCTCTGGAAACACCATATATTTT.

The genes are TRBV30 and TRBJ2-2, with 10 positions matching TRBD2. V lost 0 bases to trimming and J lost 7 bases; unmatched junction nucleotides: 11. This CDR3 is 17 amino acids long. Germline values: CDR1 GTSNPN, CDR2 SVGIG (reference sequence). In DNA form, the CDR3 reads TGTGCCTGGAGTGTACTGAGAACTAGCGGGGTAGGCGGGGAGCTGTTTTTT. This encodes CAWSVLRTSGVGGELFF.

The gene calls are TRBV27 and TRBJ2-7; TRBD1 matches at 11 bases. CDR1 is MNHEY, CDR2 SMNVEV, per germline (reference sequence). The CDR3 is made up of 15 amino acids. With 6 bases clipped from V and 2 bases from J, the junction kept 6 bases outside the gene matches. The CDR3 loop is CASRMGQGVAYEQYF. The CDR3 nucleotides read TGTGCCAGCAGGATGGGACAGGGGGTCGCCTACGAGCAGTACTTC.

This clone was found a few times. In nucleotides, the CDR3 is TGTGCCAGCAGCTGGGGGGGAGATCCCAATGAGCAGTTCTTC. It codes for CASSWGGDPNEQFF. The chain combines TRBV7-8 with TRBJ2-1; 7 bases match TRBD2. Trimming removed 4 bases from V and 6 bases from J; junction bases left unmatched: 6. Germline lookup yields CDR1 SGHVS and CDR2 FQNEAQ. The CDR3 extends over 14 amino acids.

The V gene is TRBV3-1 (or the pseudogene TRBV3-2), the J gene TRBJ1-2; TRBD1 might be the D (5 bases). V dropped 0 bases and J dropped 2 bases, with 10 bases sitting between them. CDR3 length: 15 amino acids. Germline-derived CDR1 and CDR2 are LGHDT and YNNKEL (reference sequence). CDR3 nucleotide sequence: TGTGCCAGCAGCCAAGATCCGGGGGAAAACTATGGCTACACCTTC. This codes for CASSQDPGENYGYTF.

V gene TRBV7-8 combines with J gene TRBJ2-7; TRBD1 agrees at 7 bases. The CDR3 spans 14 residues. Germline lookup yields CDR1 SGHVS and CDR2 FQNEAQ. V dropped 4 bases and J dropped 5; count of bases not matched to a gene: 8. CDR3 DNA sequence: TGTGCCAGCAGCTCCTTACAGGGGTCGAACGAGCAGTACTTC. Translation gives CASSSLQGSNEQYF.

Comment on this clone: The sample carries other DNA sequences with the same CDR3. The J gene is TRBJ1-1, the V gene TRBV29-1; D unresolved. The CDR3 loop spans 10 amino acids. Trimming took off 4 bases at V and 7 bases at J, with 7 bases between the two ends. CDR1 is SQVTM and CDR2 is ANQGSEA in the germline V gene. CDR3 protein: CSVVRGEAFF. CDR3 DNA sequence: TGCAGCGTTGTGCGGGGTGAAGCTTTCTTT.

The rearrangement links TRBV6-1 to TRBJ1-4; 10 positions agree with TRBD1. The CDR3 consists of 15 residues. V shed 1 base and J 5 bases; nucleotides not matched to a gene: 1. The V gene's germline CDR1 is MNHNS and CDR2 SASEGT. The CDR3 coding sequence is TGTGCCAGCAGTGAAGGGACAGGGGGGAATGAAAAACTGTTTTTT. This codes for CASSEGTGGNEKLFF.

A single count supports this clone. This chain joins TRBV10-3 and TRBJ1-6, with 7 bases that match TRBD1. CDR3 size: 14 residues. Trimming took 4 bases from V and 4 from J; bases not matched to a gene: 1. Looked up from germline, CDR1 is ENHRY and CDR2 is SYGVKD. This CDR3 reads CAISGQGYNSPLHF. CDR3 DNA: TGTGCCATCAGTGGACAGGGTTATAATTCACCCCTCCACTTT.

The V gene is TRBV27, the J gene TRBJ2-2; tentative D call: TRBD1 (6 bases). V lost 4 bases and J lost 1, with 10 bases in between. Per the germline V gene, CDR1 is MNHEY and CDR2 is SMNVEV (reference sequence). The CDR3 covers 15 residues. The CDR3 region is CASSSATGNTGELFF. CDR3 bases: TGTGCCAGCAGTTCGGCGACAGGGAACACCGGGGAGCTGTTTTTT.

The CDR3 region has the DNA TGTGCCAGCAGCTTAGTTTGGAGTGACGGGGCTAGCGGATCCTACAATGAGCAGTTCTTC. Protein product: CASSLVWSDGASGSYNEQFF. The chain recombines TRBV7-8 with TRBJ2-1; 7 nucleotides line up with TRBD2. V was pared by 1 base and J by 1 base, with 16 bases of the junction left unmatched. Germline assignment: CDR1 SGHVS and CDR2 FQNEAQ. This CDR3 spans 20 amino acids.

The chain combines TRBV12-3 or TRBV12-4 with TRBJ1-5; possibly TRBD1 for D (5 bases). V was trimmed by 2 bases and J by 6 bases, leaving 8 bases between them. The CDR3 is 13 amino acids. CDR3 protein: CASSLLGVQPQHF. CDR3 DNA: TGTGCCAGCAGTTTATTAGGGGTTCAGCCCCAGCATTTT.

The V and J genes are TRBV5-6 and TRBJ1-1, with D perhaps matching TRBD1 (6 bases). This CDR3 spans 14 amino acids. Trimming cost V 4 bases and J 0 bases, with 10 bases left between them. The germline V gene has CDR1 SGHDT and CDR2 YYEEEE. CDR3: CASSRRGLNTEAFF. The CDR3 DNA follows: TGTGCCAGCAGCCGCAGGGGTTTGAACACTGAAGCTTTCTTT.

The chain is built from TRBV24-1 and TRBJ2-2; TRBD2 might be the D (7 bases). The germline V gene encodes CDR1 KGHDR and CDR2 SFDVKD. V lost 2 bases and J lost 1, with 19 bases in between. The CDR3 runs 19 residues. In nucleotides, the CDR3 is TGTGCCACCAGTGATTGGCGGGGGCGCACTTCCGTGAACACCGGGGAGCTGTTTTTT. Residues: CATSDWRGRTSVNTGELFF.